This T cell receptor (beta chain) appears in the sequencing data of a study of blood T cells in healthy people across ages. Details on this clonotype: The antigen remains unidentified.

Sample-barcoded 5' priming and a J-beta primer mix drove a second PCR of about 7 to 12 cycles. TCRdb called the 5' RACE reads again in MiXCR, with one record for every CDR3 protein. In the table there are around 1.5 million distinct CDR3 sequences, 59% of which are singletons. CDR1 and CDR2 (germline): SEHNR, FQNEAQ (reference sequence). Between the trimmed V and J ends, which lost 0 bases and 0 bases, there was a span of 9 bases. There are 16 residues in the CDR3. Study-wide findings and caveats: A strong correlation was seen between TCR beta diversity and naive T cell percentage.

Total RNA, at least 5 micrograms per sample, came from PBMCs. The chain joins TRBV7-9 to TRBJ2-1; possibly TRBD1 for D (6 bases). Specimen: blood. This receptor was obtained from a man between 18 and 35 years old in good health. The DNA for the CDR3 is TGTGCCAGCAGCTTAGCGACAGGTAGCTCCTACAATGAGCAGTTCTTC. Translation gives CASSLATGSSYNEQFF.